These 16 T cell receptor beta chains originate from one sample sequenced in a study of blood T cell repertoires in COVID-19. The protocol was immunoSEQ multiplex PCR, while the TCRdb copy is restricted to in-frame clones and leaves out a portion. This table has under 150,000 clones, about 86% appearing once. Sequencing was performed on PBMCs or T cells enriched from blood (not recorded which). All receptors derive from a woman aged 45-65 years who had recovered from COVID-19.

The chain employs TRBV3-1 (or the pseudogene TRBV3-2) and TRBJ1-5, with TRBD1 matching over 8 bases. The CDR3 is 15 residues long. The junction had 4 bases not matched to a gene; V was cut back by 4 bases and J by 2 bases. Germline assignment: CDR1 LGHDT and CDR2 YNNKEL (reference sequence). The CDR3 DNA reads TGTGCCAGCAGCCGCGGACAGGGTGGCAATCAGCCCCAGCATTTT. It specifies CASSRGQGGNQPQHF.

The V and J genes are TRBV2 and TRBJ1-2; 9 bases fit TRBD1. This CDR3 has 16 residues. Germline CDR1 reads SNHLY; CDR2 reads FYNNEI. With 4 bases clipped from V and 8 bases from J, the junction kept 14 bases outside the gene matches. For the CDR3, the DNA is TGTGCCAGCAGTGGATCCGGGACAGGGTTCTTGTCCGGCTACACCTTC. Translation: CASSGSGTGFLSGYTF.

J is TRBJ1-1 and V is TRBV11-3; D call uncertain. The CDR3 is 14 residues long. Germline values: CDR1 SGHNT, CDR2 YENEEA. Between the trimmed V and J ends, which lost 5 bases and 0 bases, there was a span of 10 bases. The CDR3 sequence: CASSPGAMNTEAFF. In DNA form, the CDR3 reads TGTGCCAGCAGCCCTGGAGCCATGAACACTGAAGCTTTCTTT.

The genes are TRBV11-3 and TRBJ1-2, with D possibly matching TRBD1 (6 bases). V was clipped by 1 base and J by 4 bases, with 19 bases between them. Looked up from germline, CDR1 is SGHNT and CDR2 is YENEEA. CDR3 size: 17 residues. The CDR3 DNA follows: TGTGCCAGCAGCTTAGGGGTCCGGCAGGGGAATAGCTATGGCTACACCTTC. Residues: CASSLGVRQGNSYGYTF.

This chain connects TRBV6-5 to TRBJ2-3, with a weak D call TRBD1 (6 bases). V lost 5 bases and J 0 bases, leaving 12 bases between the germline ends. The germline V gene encodes CDR1 MNHEY and CDR2 SVGAGI. The CDR3 length is 15 residues. The CDR3 region is CASSLWTDSTDTQYF. As DNA, the CDR3 is TGTGCCAGCAGTCTTTGGACAGATAGCACAGATACGCAGTATTTT.

This clone came up a few times. This chain connects TRBV18 to TRBJ2-3; D is uncertain. Germline V gene sequence: CDR1 KGHSH, CDR2 LQKENI. The length of the CDR3 is 16 residues. Trimming pared 6 bases from V and 2 bases from J, leaving 18 bases between. This CDR3 is CASSPDSPRFTDTQYF. CDR3 coding DNA: TGTGCCAGCTCCCCCGATAGCCCGAGATTCACAGATACGCAGTATTTT.

The chain couples TRBV19 to TRBJ2-3; TRBD2 aligns across 11 bases. CDR1 is LNHDA, CDR2 SQIVND, per germline (reference sequence). With 2 bases clipped from V and 6 bases from J, the junction kept 7 bases outside the gene matches. The CDR3 length is 16 residues. This CDR3 is CASSIISGGVLDTQYF. CDR3 coding DNA: TGTGCCAGTAGTATAATTAGCGGGGGGGTTCTGGATACGCAGTATTTT.

This clone was detected only once. The chain recombines TRBV11-2 with TRBJ2-1; TRBD1 agrees at 7 bases. With 0 bases clipped from V and 8 bases from J, the junction kept 1 base outside the gene matches. CDR1 SGHAT and CDR2 FQNNGV come from the germline V gene. The CDR3 is 13 amino acids. In nucleotides, the CDR3 is TGTGCCAGCAGCTTAGACCAGGGGGATGAGCAGTTCTTC. It specifies CASSLDQGDEQFF.

CDR3 protein: CASSVVATNTGELFF. The CDR3 nucleotides read TGTGCCAGCAGCGTAGTGGCAACGAACACCGGGGAGCTGTTTTTT. The rearrangement links TRBV9 to TRBJ2-2; unclear D gene. The germline V gene has CDR1 SGDLS and CDR2 YYNGEE. The CDR3 runs to 15 residues. Trimming took 0 bases from V and 0 from J, leaving 6 bases between them.

The rearrangement links TRBV7-8 to TRBJ2-1; the D is unclear. V dropped 4 bases and J dropped 4 bases, with 11 bases sitting between them. This CDR3 region has 14 residues. CDR1 and CDR2 (germline): SGHVS, FQNEAQ. CDR3 sequence (DNA): TGTGCCAGCAGCTCGTGGGCGCCGTACAATGAGCAGTTCTTC. This gives the protein CASSSWAPYNEQFF.

The chain is built from TRBV27 and TRBJ2-7; possible D gene TRBD1, 6 bases. CDR1 is MNHEY, CDR2 SMNVEV, per germline (reference sequence). The CDR3 is 14 amino acids. Trimming stripped 4 bases from V and 3 bases from J, with 13 bases between. In DNA form, the CDR3 reads TGTGCCAGCAGTTCTATACAGGGCATCTACGAGCAGTACTTC. It specifies CASSSIQGIYEQYF.

The chain couples TRBV6-2 or TRBV6-3 to TRBJ2-4; 9 bases fit TRBD2. The CDR3 covers 19 residues. Germline CDR1 is MNHEY and CDR2 is SVGEGT. V trimming: 5 bases; J trimming: 5 bases; junction bases outside the gene matches: 19. The CDR3 bases are TGTGCCAGCAGTCCCGAGGGTCAAGAGCGGGGGGCCTTAGAAAACATTCAGTACTTC. Residues: CASSPEGQERGALENIQYF.

In this sample, this clone turned up once. This chain connects TRBV6-5 to TRBJ1-6; TRBD1 might be the D (6 bases). Trimming removed 6 bases from V and 8 bases from J, with 17 bases in between. In germline, CDR1 is MNHEY, CDR2 SVGAGI. The CDR3 runs to 15 residues. The CDR3 region has the DNA TGTGCCAGCAGCCTAAGTGGCAGGGGCCATTCACCCCTCCACTTT. It encodes CASSLSGRGHSPLHF.

The rearrangement uses TRBV5-5 and TRBJ2-1, with 13 positions matching TRBD2. Losses at the gene ends were 4 bases for V and 0 bases for J; bases not matched to a gene: 7. Germline CDR1 SGHKS, CDR2 YYEKEE (reference sequence). This CDR3 comprises 18 residues. The CDR3 region is CASSLGLAGTSSYNEQFF. In DNA, the CDR3 is TGTGCCAGCAGCCTGGGACTAGCGGGGACTAGCTCCTACAATGAGCAGTTCTTC.

This sequence joins TRBV2 and TRBJ2-7; TRBD1 might be the D (6 bases). The CDR3 covers 15 residues. Per the germline V gene, CDR1 is SNHLY and CDR2 is FYNNEI. V lost 6 bases, J lost 7 bases, and 22 bases lay in between. Here the CDR3 DNA reads TGTGCCAGCAGGGGAACGGGACATCCACCGAGGGAGCAGTACTTC. It is translated as CASRGTGHPPREQYF.

This chain connects TRBV19 to TRBJ2-1, with D possibly TRBD2 on 5 matching bases. The length of the CDR3 is 15 residues. Trimming took off 0 bases at V and 3 bases at J, with 9 bases between the two ends. Germline V gene data show CDR1 as LNHDA and CDR2 as SQIVND (reference sequence). CDR3 nucleotide sequence: TGTGCCAGTAGTATAGATCCCGGGGACTACAATGAGCAGTTCTTC. Translating gives CASSIDPGDYNEQFF.